Reported below is one T cell receptor (beta chain). Per the study methods: Reference gene primer amplification gave nucleated cell count estimates. TCRdb keeps only in-frame clones here, not all; method: immunoSEQ multiplex PCR. The V and J calls and clone size are taken from that table; D and trimming were inferred from the DNA. The sample consists of tens of thousands of clones, 75% to 90% of them appearing once. These data originate in a study of blood T cell repertoires in COVID-19. Study overall: The origin of the acute and convalescent COVID-19 samples was the United States, Italy and Spain. From T cells, B-cell-depleted T cells, or PBMCs came the material, which was cDNA or gDNA.

The sample taken for sequencing was peripheral blood. This receptor was taken from a man in his sixties or seventies with active or convalescent COVID-19.

The CDR3 loop is CASSFVGGGLAGSNEQFF. CDR3 DNA: TGTGCCAGCAGCTTTGTGGGGGGGGGACTAGCGGGTTCCAATGAGCAGTTCTTC. The gene calls are TRBV7-2 and TRBJ2-1; 12 bases match TRBD2. V was pared by 3 bases and J by 6 bases, with 12 bases of the junction left unmatched. Germline-derived CDR1 and CDR2 are SGHTA and FQGNSA. CDR3 length equals 18 residues.